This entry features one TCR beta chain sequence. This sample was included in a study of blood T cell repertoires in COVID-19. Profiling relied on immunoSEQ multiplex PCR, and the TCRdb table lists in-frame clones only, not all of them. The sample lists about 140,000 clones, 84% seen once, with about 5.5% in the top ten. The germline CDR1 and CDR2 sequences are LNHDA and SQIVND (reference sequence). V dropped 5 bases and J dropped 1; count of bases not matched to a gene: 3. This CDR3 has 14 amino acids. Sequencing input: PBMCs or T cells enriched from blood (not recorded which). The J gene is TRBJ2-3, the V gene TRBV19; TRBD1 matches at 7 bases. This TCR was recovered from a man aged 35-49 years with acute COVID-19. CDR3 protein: CASSATGGTDTQYF. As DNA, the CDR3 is TGTGCCAGTAGTGCTACAGGGGGCACAGATACGCAGTATTTT.